This T cell receptor beta chain was profiled in a study of tumor-infiltrating lymphocytes in primary liver carcinoma. Study information: Patients of both sexes were 30 to 69 years old.

Points on this clonotype: The junction does not match germline at one end; this may be a read error.

The CDR3 contains 15 residues. Germline CDR1 reads ENHRY; CDR2 reads SYGVKD. Unsorted whole blood served as the source of blood RNA, and germline DNA was extracted as well. Researchers generated TCR beta cDNA from 500 ng of total RNA, relying on a constant-region primer. Nested multiplex PCR, run for three rounds with slightly modified ARM-PCR, yielded TCR beta libraries. PCR rounds one and two used TRBV1-TRBV30 forward primers with a C-beta reverse primer for around 11 cycles each. One entry per CDR3 protein, called by TCRdb with MiXCR from the multiplex PCR reads. The table shows 320,000 or so distinct CDR3 sequences, with less than 75% occurring only once.

The gene calls are TRBV10-3 and TRBJ2-4; TRBD2 is a possible D gene (6 bases). This sequence was found in a man aged 40-50 years with primary liver carcinoma and hepatitis B virus infection. The specimen was peripheral blood. CDR3 nucleotide sequence: TGTGCCATAAGTGAGCCCATGGGGGGTGGGAACATTCAGTACTTC. This sequence encodes CAISEPMGGGNIQYF.